This T cell receptor beta chain stems from a study of Graves' ophthalmopathy and Graves' hyperthyroidism. Using RNA transcripts, the TCR beta CDR3 regions were amplified. First-round RT-PCR with HTBI primers preceded a second-round multiplex PCR. Via MiXCR, TCRdb re-called the multiplex PCR reads, giving one row per CDR3 protein. The sample consists of nearly 400,000 distinct CDR3 sequences, 18% of them appearing once. Germline V gene sequence: CDR1 MDHEN, CDR2 SYDVKM. CDR3 length: 15 residues. V was cut by 8 bases and J by 9 bases, with 25 bases left in between. Many counts were recorded for this clonotype.

This TCR was sampled from a young woman with Graves' ophthalmopathy. This rearrangement joins TRBV28 to TRBJ2-5; tentatively, D is TRBD2 (6 bases). The sequencing sample was made of peripheral blood. DNA of the CDR3: TGTGCCAGCCGTAGGCGAGGCCCCTCCCCGGGGGCCCAGTACTTC. This encodes CASRRRGPSPGAQYF.